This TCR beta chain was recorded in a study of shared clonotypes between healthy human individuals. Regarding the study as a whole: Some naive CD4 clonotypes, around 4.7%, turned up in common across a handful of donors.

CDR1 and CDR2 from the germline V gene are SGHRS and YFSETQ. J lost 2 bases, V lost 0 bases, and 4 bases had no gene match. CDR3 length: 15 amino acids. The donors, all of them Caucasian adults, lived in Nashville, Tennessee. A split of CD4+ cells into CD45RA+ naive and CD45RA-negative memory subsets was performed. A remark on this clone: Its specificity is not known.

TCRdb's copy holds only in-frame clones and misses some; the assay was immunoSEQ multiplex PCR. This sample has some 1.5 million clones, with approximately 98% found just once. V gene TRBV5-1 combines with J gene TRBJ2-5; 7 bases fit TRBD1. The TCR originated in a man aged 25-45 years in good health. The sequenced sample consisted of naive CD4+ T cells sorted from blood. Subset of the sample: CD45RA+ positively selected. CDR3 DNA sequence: TGCGCCAGCAGCTTGGCTAGGGGACAGCAAGAGACCCAGTACTTC. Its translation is CASSLARGQQETQYF.